A single T cell receptor (beta chain) is shown here with its context. No antigen is known for it. This record belongs to a study of beta chain features in type 1 diabetes. Study-wide results and limits: A potential influence of HLA type upon TCRB rearrangement remained unresolved herein. Shorter TCRB CDR3s, moderately but significantly so, marked every one of the four CD4+ subsets in Type 1 diabetes patients.

The CDR3 consists of 14 residues. From germline, CDR1 is KGHSH and CDR2 LQKENI. V was trimmed by 3 bases and J by 4 bases, leaving 12 bases between them. The study reverse transcribed the entire isolated RNA, so it sequenced expressed TCRB transcripts. Method: immunoSEQ multiplex PCR; TCRdb's copy keeps in-frame clones and lacks some. The table has 280,000 or so clones, around 16% seen once. This receptor was taken from a man between 18 and 29 years old with type 1 diabetes. The chain couples TRBV18 to TRBJ2-5; D is unresolved. The sequenced sample consisted of naive CD4+ T cells from blood. The CDR3 bases are TGTGCCAGCTCACCGGCCGGGTTTGGAGAGACCCAGTACTTC. Protein sequence: CASSPAGFGETQYF.